The next 2 T cell receptor beta chains were all read from a single sample in a study of blood T cell repertoires in COVID-19. The method was immunoSEQ multiplex PCR; TCRdb's version includes in-frame clones alone and lacks a portion of them. Here the sample spans under 250,000 clones, about four fifths being singletons. Sequencing input: peripheral blood. Receptor source: a woman aged 70 to 79 with acute or convalescent COVID-19.

This chain joins TRBV29-1 and TRBJ2-5; 7 nucleotides match TRBD1. In germline, CDR1 is SQVTM, CDR2 ANQGSEA. The CDR3 is 12 amino acids. V was pared by 5 bases and J by 6 bases, with 6 bases of the junction left unmatched. The CDR3 region has the DNA TGCAGCGTTAGGGGGCTTGAAAAGACCCAGTACTTC. Its translation is CSVRGLEKTQYF.

This chain uses TRBV5-1 with TRBJ1-1; D uncertain. The CDR3 contains 13 residues. Trimming pared 1 base from V and 2 bases from J, leaving 6 bases between. Germline loops: CDR1 SGHRS, CDR2 YFSETQ. The CDR3 here is CASSLNSNTEAFF. The CDR3 DNA follows: TGCGCCAGCAGCTTGAACAGTAACACTGAAGCTTTCTTT.